The entry that follows covers one TCR beta chain sequence. These data come from a study of blood T cell repertoires in COVID-19. Germline V gene data show CDR1 as SGHRS and CDR2 as YFSETQ. The CDR3 is made up of 15 amino acids. The V and J ends lost 2 bases and 1 base respectively, with 12 bases between them. TCRdb's copy holds only in-frame clones and misses some; the assay was immunoSEQ multiplex PCR. The table has about 200,000 clones, approximately 87% seen once. The rearrangement joins TRBV5-1 to TRBJ1-1; D remains ambiguous. Specimen: peripheral blood. The sequence came from a woman in her 70s with acute or convalescent COVID-19. The CDR3 here is CASSFYGLRNTEAFF. The CDR3 DNA reads as TGCGCCAGCAGCTTTTACGGACTAAGGAACACTGAAGCTTTCTTT.